This T cell receptor beta chain appears in the sequencing data of a study of blood T cell repertoires in COVID-19. Study background: T cells, B-cell-depleted T cells, or PBMCs provided the cDNA or gDNA that served as material.

As handled by the study authors: Estimated nucleated cell counts came from reference gene primer amplification. Sequencing used immunoSEQ multiplex PCR; TCRdb keeps in-frame clones, though not all of them. For V, J and clone size, that table is used; D and trimming come from the DNA. The sample has more than 75,000 clones; about 85% are singletons. The CDR3 is 15 amino acids. V gave up 4 bases and J gave up 5 bases, with 14 bases separating them. Looked up from germline, CDR1 is SGHVS and CDR2 is FQNEAQ. The sample taken for sequencing was peripheral blood. The gene calls are TRBV7-8 and TRBJ2-2; a possible D gene is TRBD2 (6 bases). The clonotype was recovered from a woman in her 70s with acute or convalescent COVID-19. This CDR3 reads CASSSRELGTGELFF. The CDR3 DNA reads TGTGCCAGCAGCTCCCGGGAGCTGGGAACCGGGGAGCTGTTTTTT.